The entry below gives a single TCR beta chain sequence along with its context. No antigen is known for it. Per-nucleotide qualities are absent, and no much larger clonotype sits a single base away. These data originate in a study of T cell changes during pregnancy in multiple sclerosis (dated by TCRdb to 2018 to 2020). General notes on the study: The study looked at changes in the T cell repertoire across pregnancy in women with multiple sclerosis.

Library preparation used the immunoSEQ multiplex PCR assay. TCRdb took this table from immuneACCESS and kept in-frame rearrangements with V and J called. Such tables lack part of the clones; where checked against another copy, unresolved V genes explain under half of the gap, and the rest is unexplained. Counted in this sample were 42,000 or so clones; almost 95% of them appeared once. Of the sample, 0.3% to 0.4% falls within the top ten clones. CDR1 is given as SGHDT and CDR2 as YYEEEE, both from the germline V gene. Counted from cysteine to phenylalanine, this CDR3 has 14 amino acids. CDR3 DNA only is kept here, 42 bases in frame from base 1. After removal of 4 bases from V and 5 bases from J, the junction retains 7 bases not matched to a gene.

The sequenced sample was CD4+ T cells from peripheral blood mononuclear cells, obtained after pregnancy. The chain is encoded by TRBV5-6 joined to TRBJ2-5; TRBD2 matches 8 bases in the middle. The TCR was taken from a female donor with multiple sclerosis, enrolled in a pregnancy study. For the CDR3, the sequence is CASSPGGGGETQYF. The DNA sequence is given as TGTGCCAGCAGCCCGGGAGGGGGTGGCGAGACCCAGTACTTC.